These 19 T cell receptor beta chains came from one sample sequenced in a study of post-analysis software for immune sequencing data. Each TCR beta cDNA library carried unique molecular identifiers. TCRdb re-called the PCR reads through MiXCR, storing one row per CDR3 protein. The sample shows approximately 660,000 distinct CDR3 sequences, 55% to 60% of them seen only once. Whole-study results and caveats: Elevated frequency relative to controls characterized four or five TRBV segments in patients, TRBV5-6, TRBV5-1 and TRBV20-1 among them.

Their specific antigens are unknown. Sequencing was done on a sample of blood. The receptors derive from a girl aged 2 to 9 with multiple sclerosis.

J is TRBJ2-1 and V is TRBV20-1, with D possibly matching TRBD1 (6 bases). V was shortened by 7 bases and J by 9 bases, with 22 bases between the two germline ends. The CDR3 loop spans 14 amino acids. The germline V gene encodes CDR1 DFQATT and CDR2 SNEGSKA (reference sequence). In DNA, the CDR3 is TGCAGTGTAATGTGGGCCACCAAAGGGGGTGAGCAGTTCTTC. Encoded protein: CSVMWATKGGEQFF.

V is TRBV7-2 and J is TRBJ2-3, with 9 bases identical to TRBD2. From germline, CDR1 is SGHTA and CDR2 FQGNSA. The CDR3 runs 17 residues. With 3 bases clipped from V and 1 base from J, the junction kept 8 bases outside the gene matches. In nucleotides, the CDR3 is TGTGCCAGCAGCTTGAACCTAGCGGGACTGGGCACAGATACGCAGTATTTT. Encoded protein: CASSLNLAGLGTDTQYF. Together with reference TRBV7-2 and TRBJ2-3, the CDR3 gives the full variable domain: GAGVSQSPSNKVTEKGKDVELRCDPISGHTALYWYRQSLGQGLEFLIYFQGNSAPDKSGLPSDRFSAERTGGSVSTLTIQRTQQEDSAVYLCASSLNLAGLGTDTQYFGPGTRLTVL.

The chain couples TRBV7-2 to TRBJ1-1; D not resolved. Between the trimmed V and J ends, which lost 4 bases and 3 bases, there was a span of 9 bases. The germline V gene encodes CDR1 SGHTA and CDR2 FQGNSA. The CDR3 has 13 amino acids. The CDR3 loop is CASSSNSHTEAFF. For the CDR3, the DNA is TGTGCCAGCAGCTCCAATTCCCACACTGAAGCTTTCTTT.

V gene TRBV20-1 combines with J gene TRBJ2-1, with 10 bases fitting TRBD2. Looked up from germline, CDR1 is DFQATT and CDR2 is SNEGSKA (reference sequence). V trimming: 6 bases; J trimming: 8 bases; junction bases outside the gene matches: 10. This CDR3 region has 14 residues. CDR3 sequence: CSAPGTSAGDEQFF. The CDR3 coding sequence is TGCAGTGCCCCCGGGACTAGCGCGGGGGATGAGCAGTTCTTC.

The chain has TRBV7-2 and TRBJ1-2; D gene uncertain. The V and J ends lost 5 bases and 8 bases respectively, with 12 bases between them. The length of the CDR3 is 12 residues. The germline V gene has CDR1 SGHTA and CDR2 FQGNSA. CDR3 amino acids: CASSPQAGGYTF. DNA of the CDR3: TGTGCCAGCAGCCCCCAGGCCGGAGGCTACACCTTC.

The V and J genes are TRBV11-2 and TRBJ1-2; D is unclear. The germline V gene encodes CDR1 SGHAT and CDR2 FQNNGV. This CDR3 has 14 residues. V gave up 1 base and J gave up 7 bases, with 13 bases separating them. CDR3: CASSLGLRPGGYTF. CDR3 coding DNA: TGTGCCAGCAGCTTAGGGCTTCGTCCGGGTGGCTACACCTTC.

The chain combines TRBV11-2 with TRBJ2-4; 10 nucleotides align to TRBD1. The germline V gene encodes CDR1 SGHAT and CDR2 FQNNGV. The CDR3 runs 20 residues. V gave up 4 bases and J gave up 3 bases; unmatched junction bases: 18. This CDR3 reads CASSSPRQGACFRGKNIQYF. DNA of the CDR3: TGTGCCAGCAGCTCCCCTCGACAGGGGGCTTGCTTTCGAGGCAAAAACATTCAGTACTTC.

DNA for the CDR3: TGTGCCAGCAGCGGAACAGGGGGCCAATCATATGCAACTAATGAAAAACTGTTTTTT. Translation: CASSGTGGQSYATNEKLFF. The chain carries TRBV7-9 and TRBJ1-4; 9 bases match TRBD1. Germline assignment: CDR1 SEHNR and CDR2 FQNEAQ (reference sequence). This CDR3 is 19 amino acids long. V was clipped by 5 bases and J by 0 bases; unmatched bases: 13.

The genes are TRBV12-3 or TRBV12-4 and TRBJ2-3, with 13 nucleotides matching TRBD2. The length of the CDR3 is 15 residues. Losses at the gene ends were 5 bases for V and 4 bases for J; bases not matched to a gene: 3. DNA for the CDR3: TGTGCCAGCAGTGGGACTAGCGGGATCGCAGATACGCAGTATTTT. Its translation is CASSGTSGIADTQYF.

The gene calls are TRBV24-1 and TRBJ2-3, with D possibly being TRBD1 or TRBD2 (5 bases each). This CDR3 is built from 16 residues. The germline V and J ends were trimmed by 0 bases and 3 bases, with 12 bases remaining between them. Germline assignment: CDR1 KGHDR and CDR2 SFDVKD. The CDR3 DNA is TGTGCCACCAGTGATTTGGGGGGTCGTCATACAGATACGCAGTATTTT. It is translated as CATSDLGGRHTDTQYF.

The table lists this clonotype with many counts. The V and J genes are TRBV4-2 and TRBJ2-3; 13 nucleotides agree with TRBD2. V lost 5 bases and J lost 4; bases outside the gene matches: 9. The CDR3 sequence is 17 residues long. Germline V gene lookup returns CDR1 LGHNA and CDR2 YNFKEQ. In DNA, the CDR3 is TGTGCCAGCAGCTCTCGGACTAGCGGGGGCTCAGCAGATACGCAGTATTTT. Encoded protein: CASSSRTSGGSADTQYF.

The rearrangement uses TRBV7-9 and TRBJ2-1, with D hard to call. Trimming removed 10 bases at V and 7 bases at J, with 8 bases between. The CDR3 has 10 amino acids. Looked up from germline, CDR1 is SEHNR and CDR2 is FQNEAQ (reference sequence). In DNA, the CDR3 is TGTGCCACCCAAACTAATGAGCAGTTCTTC. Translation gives CATQTNEQFF.

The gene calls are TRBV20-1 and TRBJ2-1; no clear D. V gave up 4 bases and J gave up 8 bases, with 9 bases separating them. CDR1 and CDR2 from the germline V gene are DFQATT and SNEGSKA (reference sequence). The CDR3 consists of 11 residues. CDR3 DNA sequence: TGCAGTGCTACCTTAACAGATGAGCAGTTCTTC. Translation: CSATLTDEQFF.

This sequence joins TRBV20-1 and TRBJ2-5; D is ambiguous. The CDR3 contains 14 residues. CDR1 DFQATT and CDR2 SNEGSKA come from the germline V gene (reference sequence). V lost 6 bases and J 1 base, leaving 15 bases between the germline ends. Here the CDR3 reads CSAIRALVQETQYF. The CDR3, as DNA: TGCAGTGCCATCCGGGCCCTTGTCCAAGAGACCCAGTACTTC.

In nucleotides, the CDR3 is TGTGCTAGTGGTTTGGTCCCTTCCTACGAGCAGTACTTC. Translation gives CASGLVPSYEQYF. The V call is TRBV12-5, the J call TRBJ2-7; D not certain. V shed 0 bases and J shed 1 base, with 4 bases lying between them. The V gene's germline CDR1 is LGHNT and CDR2 FRNRAP. The CDR3 is made up of 13 amino acids.

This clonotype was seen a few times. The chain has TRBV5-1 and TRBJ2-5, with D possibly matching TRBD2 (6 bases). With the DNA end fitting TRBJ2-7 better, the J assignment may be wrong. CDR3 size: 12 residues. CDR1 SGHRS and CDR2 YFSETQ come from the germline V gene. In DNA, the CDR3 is TGCGCCAGCAGCTTGTGGGGGGACGAGCAGTACTTC. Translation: CASSLWGDEQYF.

The DNA of the CDR3 is TGTGCCAGCAGCGCAGGGGGTTCGAACACTGAAGCTTTCTTT. As protein: CASSAGGSNTEAFF. This chain links TRBV7-3 with TRBJ1-1; 7 nucleotides align to TRBD1. Germline trimming cut 5 bases from V and 1 base from J; bases unmatched to any gene: 4. Per the germline V gene, CDR1 is SGHTA and CDR2 is FQGTGA. The CDR3 spans 14 residues.

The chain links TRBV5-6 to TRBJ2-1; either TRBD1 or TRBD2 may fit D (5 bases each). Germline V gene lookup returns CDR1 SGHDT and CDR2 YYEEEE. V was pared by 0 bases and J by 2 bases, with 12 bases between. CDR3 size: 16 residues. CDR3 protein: CASSLVGDPTYNEQFF. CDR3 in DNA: TGTGCCAGCAGCTTGGTGGGGGACCCCACCTACAATGAGCAGTTCTTC.

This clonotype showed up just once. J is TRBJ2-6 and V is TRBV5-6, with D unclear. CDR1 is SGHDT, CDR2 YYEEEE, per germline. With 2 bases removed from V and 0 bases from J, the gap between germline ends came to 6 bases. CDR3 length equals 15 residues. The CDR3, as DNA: TGTGCCAGCAGCTTCGCGTACTCTGGGGCCAACGTCCTGACTTTC. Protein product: CASSFAYSGANVLTF. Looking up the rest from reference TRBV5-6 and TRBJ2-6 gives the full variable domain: DAGVTQSPTHLIKTRGQQVTLRCSPKSGHDTVSWYQQALGQGPQFIFQYYEEEERQRGNFPDRFSGHQFPNYSSELNVNALLLGDSALYLCASSFAYSGANVLTFGAGSRLTVL.